In this sample, the clone carrying this TCR beta chain turned up a few times. No antigen is known for it. Exclusions: uncontrolled infection, other autoimmune disease, pregnancy, lactation. Each diagnosis drew on symptoms, thyroxine, TRAb, thyroid ultrasound and orbital computed tomography findings. The data derive from a study of T cells in Graves' hyperthyroidism and ophthalmopathy. Amplified TCR beta CDR3 regions came from RNA transcripts. HTBI primers were the set used in a first-round RT-PCR of the TCR CDR3. From the multiplex PCR reads, TCRdb called clonotypes with MiXCR, one entry per CDR3 protein. This table has 480,000 or so distinct CDR3 sequences, 35% to 50% appearing once. Points from the study as a whole: Most thyroid-expanded clonotypes above 0.001 were also found in blood.

The germline V gene has CDR1 SEHNR and CDR2 FQNEAQ (reference sequence). The V and J ends lost 8 bases and 3 bases respectively, with 20 bases between them. CDR3 length equals 15 residues. This chain uses TRBV7-9 with TRBJ2-7, with D tentatively TRBD2 (6 bases). This sequence originates from an adult woman with Graves' disease, either hyperthyroidism or ophthalmopathy (not recorded which). The sequencing input was peripheral blood or thyroid tissue (not recorded which). CDR3 bases: TGTGCCAGCTCACCACCGTCGGTGGGAGGCTACGAGCAGTACTTC. Its translation is CASSPPSVGGYEQYF.